A selection of T cell receptor beta chains follows, all from one sample in a study of cytomegalovirus exposure and HLA in healthy donors. Libraries were prepared by immunoSEQ multiplex PCR; TCRdb keeps only in-frame clonotypes and omits some of them. The sample contains about 95,000 clones, roughly three quarters of which appear only once. The material sequenced was PBMCs. The receptors come from a woman in her 40s in good health and CMV-seronegative. CDR3s include the opening cysteine and the closing phenylalanine or tryptophan. Fields, in order: V gene, J gene, clone size, D gene, CDR3 protein, CDR3 DNA. The D gene is left open where the match is weak. Size is stated for part of the rows, as once, few or many counts, or as a class when the clone is expanded.

>TRBV4-2|TRBJ1-6|-|-
CASSPAETYNSPLHF
TGTGCCAGCAGCCCTGCGGAGACGTATAATTCACCCCTCCACTTT
>TRBV6-7|TRBJ2-7|few|TRBD1
CASSSHTGGDEQYF
TGTGCCAGCAGTTCCCATACAGGGGGCGACGAGCAGTACTTC
>TRBV30|TRBJ2-3|-|-
CAWTQNSDTQYF
TGTGCCTGGACCCAAAATTCAGATACGCAGTATTTT
>TRBV11-2|TRBJ1-1|-|-
CASSLGEGQDTEAFF
TGTGCCAGCAGCTTAGGGGAGGGGCAGGACACTGAAGCTTTCTTT
>TRBV7-8|TRBJ1-5|-|-
CASSLNRTPNQPQHF
TGTGCCAGCAGCTTAAATAGGACTCCCAATCAGCCCCAGCATTTT
>TRBV4-1|TRBJ2-2|-|-
CASSQVPTTGTGELFF
TGCGCCAGCAGCCAAGTACCCACGACAGGTACCGGGGAGCTGTTTTTT
>TRBV2|TRBJ1-1|-|-
CASTTGSMNTEAFF
TGTGCCAGCACCACTGGGAGCATGAACACTGAAGCTTTCTTT
>TRBV18|TRBJ2-5|-|TRBD1
CASSYGQGVQETQYF
TGTGCCAGCTCATACGGACAGGGGGTCCAAGAGACCCAGTACTTC
>TRBV10-1|TRBJ1-2|few|-
CASAPRGGFGYTF
TGCGCCAGCGCTCCGAGGGGGGGTTTCGGCTACACCTTC
>TRBV30|TRBJ1-2|few|-
CAWIRTTKLSGFKNYGYTF
TGTGCCTGGATACGGACCACCAAACTAAGCGGGTTTAAAAACTATGGCTACACCTTC
>TRBV5-6|TRBJ2-1|-|TRBD1
CASSTQYRGNEQFF
TGTGCCAGCAGCACCCAATACAGGGGGAATGAGCAGTTCTTC
>TRBV6-1|TRBJ2-1|-|TRBD1
CASSPGGAGYNEQFF
TGTGCCAGCAGTCCAGGGGGCGCCGGATACAATGAGCAGTTCTTC
>TRBV19|TRBJ2-3|-|-
CASSIAGLVRAQYF
TGTGCCAGTAGTATAGCCGGTCTCGTGAGGGCGCAGTATTTT
>TRBV6-1|TRBJ2-7|-|-
CASSENGWSLFPAQYF
TGTGCCAGCAGCGAAAACGGGTGGTCTCTCTTCCCAGCGCAGTACTTC
>TRBV4-3|TRBJ2-2|few|TRBD1
CASSPGQGKNTGELFF
TGCGCCAGCAGCCCGGGACAGGGGAAGAACACCGGGGAGCTGTTTTTT
>TRBV11-2|TRBJ1-3|-|-
CASSFGRRGAGNTIYF
TGTGCCAGCAGCTTTGGGCGGAGGGGAGCTGGAAACACCATATATTTT
>TRBV4-3|TRBJ2-1|-|TRBD2
CASSQDQRGGDFYNEQFF
TGCGCCAGCAGCCAAGATCAGCGTGGGGGGGACTTCTACAATGAGCAGTTCTTC
>TRBV10-3|TRBJ1-6|-|-
CAISFDSSYNSPLHF
TGTGCCATCAGTTTCGACAGCTCCTATAATTCACCCCTCCACTTT
>TRBV2|TRBJ1-5|-|-
CASSGGGFGNQPQHF
TGTGCCAGCAGTGGGGGGGGGTTCGGGAATCAGCCCCAGCATTTT
>TRBV18|TRBJ1-1|-|TRBD1
CASLGQANTEAFF
TGTGCCAGCTTGGGACAGGCGAACACTGAAGCTTTCTTT
>TRBV11-1|TRBJ2-7|-|-
CASSPSGTLTYEQYF
TGTGCCAGCAGCCCCTCCGGGACTCTAACCTACGAGCAGTACTTC
>TRBV6-1|TRBJ1-1|-|-
CASSEVVGGAEAFF
TGTGCCAGCAGTGAAGTTGTTGGGGGGGCTGAAGCTTTCTTT
>TRBV28|TRBJ2-4|-|-
CASSGRRGKNIQYF
TGTGCCAGCAGTGGACGGAGGGGCAAAAACATTCAGTACTTC
>TRBV2|TRBJ1-2|-|-
CASSELSGLGYGYTF
TGTGCCAGCAGTGAACTGTCGGGGTTAGGATATGGCTACACCTTC
>TRBV5-3|TRBJ2-7|-|TRBD1
CARSWVGTGGHAEQYF
TGTGCCAGAAGCTGGGTAGGGACAGGTGGGCATGCGGAGCAGTACTTC
>TRBV5-1|TRBJ2-1|-|-
CASSFPGQPQQFF
TGCGCCAGCAGCTTTCCTGGACAGCCTCAGCAGTTCTTC
>TRBV6-5|TRBJ1-4|few|-
CASRGGPATNEKLFF
TGTGCCAGCAGGGGAGGCCCCGCAACTAATGAAAAACTGTTTTTT
>TRBV28|TRBJ2-3|-|TRBD1
CASSFGQGAGTDTQYF
TGTGCCAGCAGTTTCGGGCAGGGGGCAGGAACAGATACGCAGTATTTT
>TRBV6-5|TRBJ2-7|-|TRBD2
CASSPGGGRYEQYF
TGTGCCAGCAGCCCGGGGGGGGGCAGGTACGAGCAGTACTTC
>TRBV5-4|TRBJ2-5|-|TRBD2
CASSLVAGEETQYF
TGTGCCAGCAGCTTGGTAGCGGGGGAAGAGACCCAGTACTTC
>TRBV4-1|TRBJ2-5|-|-
CASSPGGGRGLRETQYF
TGCGCCAGCAGCCCAGGGGGTGGGCGGGGTTTAAGGGAGACCCAGTACTTC
>TRBV6-4|TRBJ2-6|medium-sized|TRBD1
CASSRQGDGANVLTF
TGTGCCAGCAGTCGACAGGGGGACGGGGCCAACGTCCTGACTTTC
>TRBV6-1|TRBJ1-3|-|-
CASIGARAGNTIYF
TGTGCCAGCATAGGCGCGAGGGCTGGAAACACCATATATTTT
>TRBV7-9|TRBJ2-3|-|-
CASSLQGDTQYF
TGTGCCAGCAGCCTCCAGGGAGATACGCAGTATTTT
>TRBV7-9|TRBJ1-1|-|TRBD1
CASRGGQTNTEAFF
TGTGCCAGCAGGGGGGGACAGACAAACACTGAAGCTTTCTTT
>TRBV5-6|TRBJ2-7|-|-
CASSLFTSDYEQYF
TGTGCCAGCAGCTTGTTCACATCCGACTACGAGCAGTACTTC
>TRBV7-7|TRBJ2-5|-|TRBD1
CASSRYGTDEETQYF
TGTGCTAGCAGCCGCTACGGGACAGATGAAGAGACCCAGTACTTC
>TRBV29-1|TRBJ1-2|-|-
CSVGDNYYGYTF
TGCAGCGTTGGGGACAACTACTATGGCTACACCTTC
>TRBV29-1|TRBJ1-1|-|-
CSVVARANTEAFF
TGCAGCGTTGTCGCAAGAGCGAACACTGAAGCTTTCTTT
>TRBV7-9|TRBJ2-7|once|TRBD2
CASSLVASGAYEQYF
TGTGCCAGCAGCCTCGTGGCTAGCGGGGCCTACGAGCAGTACTTC
>TRBV7-2|TRBJ2-7|-|-
CASRPGVYRDLTYEQYF
TGTGCCAGCAGACCAGGGGTGTACCGGGACCTTACCTACGAGCAGTACTTC
>TRBV5-8|TRBJ2-1|once|TRBD2
CASSFSGGAFNEQFF
TGTGCCAGCAGCTTTAGCGGGGGGGCGTTCAATGAGCAGTTCTTC
>TRBV6-1|TRBJ2-2|-|-
CASVNALDTGELFF
TGTGCCAGCGTGAACGCGCTGGACACCGGGGAGCTGTTTTTT
>TRBV6-5|TRBJ2-1|few|TRBD1
CASSPLTGNNEQFF
TGTGCCAGCAGTCCATTGACAGGGAACAATGAGCAGTTCTTC
>TRBV10-2|TRBJ2-7|-|TRBD2
CASTRGGSYEQYF
TGCGCCAGCACGCGGGGGGGTTCCTACGAGCAGTACTTC
>TRBV6-4|TRBJ2-3|-|-
CASSPQGLGDTQYF
TGTGCCAGCAGTCCACAGGGATTAGGTGATACGCAGTATTTT
>TRBV11-1|TRBJ2-7|-|-
CASSSASAYSYEQYF
TGTGCCAGCAGCTCCGCGAGTGCCTACTCCTACGAGCAGTACTTC
>TRBV19|TRBJ2-7|few|-
CASSTSPSDSSYEQYF
TGTGCCAGTAGTACGTCCCCATCGGACAGCTCCTACGAGCAGTACTTC
>TRBV30|TRBJ1-5|-|TRBD1
CAWSGTGGHQPQHF
TGTGCCTGGAGTGGGACAGGGGGACATCAGCCCCAGCATTTT
>TRBV6-1|TRBJ2-1|-|-
CAKLPPQGPYNEQFF
TGTGCCAAATTACCCCCGCAGGGCCCCTACAATGAGCAGTTCTTC
>TRBV5-1|TRBJ1-3|-|-
CASSFEPVGNTIYF
TGCGCCAGCAGCTTCGAGCCGGTTGGAAACACCATATATTTT
>TRBV28|TRBJ2-5|-|TRBD2
CASSPTGTAGVGQYF
TGTGCCAGCAGTCCAACCGGGACGGCGGGAGTGGGCCAGTACTTC